The sequence of this T cell receptor beta chain was determined in a study of T-cell reconstitution after alpha-beta-depleted transplantation in children. CDR1 is SGHTA, CDR2 FQGNSA, per germline. The ends lost 5 bases at V and 4 bases at J; junction bases unmatched: 3. This CDR3 comprises 15 residues. Construction of the TCRbeta library involved unique molecular identifiers. Via MiXCR, TCRdb re-called the PCR reads, giving one row per CDR3 protein. The sample lists 250,000 to 400,000 distinct CDR3 sequences; around 20% were seen once. Study results and caveats: High day-60 TCRbeta diversity in some patients came from surviving recipient T cells and thymic progenitors.

This clonotype was counted ten times or more. Antigen specificity is unknown. The sequences come from PBMCs, mostly from graft donor cells, collected 180 days after TCRalphabeta/CD19-depleted stem cell transplant. The J gene is TRBJ2-1, the V gene TRBV7-2; 12 bases match TRBD2. The receptor was isolated from a male patient younger than 18 who had a stem cell transplant for acute lymphoblastic leukemia, so the T cells may come from the graft donor. The CDR3 region has the DNA TGTGCCAGCAGCGCCGGGACTAGCGGGTACAATGAGCAGTTCTTC. Amino acid sequence: CASSAGTSGYNEQFF. Full variable domain (missing parts from reference TRBV7-2 and TRBJ2-1): GAGVSQSPSNKVTEKGKDVELRCDPISGHTALYWYRQSLGQGLEFLIYFQGNSAPDKSGLPSDRFSAERTGGSVSTLTIQRTQQEDSAVYLCASSAGTSGYNEQFFGPGTRLTVL.